This is a list of T cell receptor beta chains from one sample in a study of spatial heterogeneity in lung cancer. TCRdb ran MiXCR on the 5' RACE reads and lists one entry per CDR3 protein. This table holds about 3,700 distinct CDR3 sequences, 8.8% found once. The source material was normal lung tissue next to the tumor, sampled at surgery. All receptors come from a female donor with early-stage non-small cell lung cancer. Both conserved end residues are part of each CDR3. The order of the fields is V gene, clone size, J gene, D gene, CDR3 DNA, CDR3 protein. D genes are given only for firm matches. Expanded clones get a size class; other rows say once, few or many, or leave the size out.

TRBV7-3	few	TRBJ2-1	TRBD1	TGTGCCAGCAGCTCGCCACAGGGGGTGAACCTATACAATGAGCAGTTCTTC	CASSSPQGVNLYNEQFF
TRBV24-1	many	TRBJ2-1	TRBD1	TGTGCCACCTCCATGACAGGGACCAATGAGCAGTTCTTC	CATSMTGTNEQFF
TRBV29-1	few	TRBJ1-1	NA	TGCAGCGCCGAGCAACCGGGGCGGACTGAAGCTTTCTTT	CSAEQPGRTEAFF
TRBV7-6	few	TRBJ2-2	NA	TGTGCCAGCAGCTCCTCCCTGGTCCCGAACACCGGGGAGCTGTTTTTT	CASSSSLVPNTGELFF
TRBV6-1	many	TRBJ1-1	NA	TGTGCCAGCAGTCCCCCGCAAGCTTTCTTT	CASSPPQAFF
TRBV16	medium-sized	TRBJ2-7	TRBD1	TGTGCCAGCAGCCCCGACAGGGGAAGGGGATCCTACGAGCAGTACTTC	CASSPDRGRGSYEQYF
TRBV30	medium-sized	TRBJ2-1	NA	TGTGCCTGGAGCTTCGTCCCTAGCCGATACAATGAGCAGTTCTTC	CAWSFVPSRYNEQFF
TRBV12-5	many	TRBJ2-5	TRBD2	TGTGCTAGTGGTTTGATGTCGGCGGGAGTTACCCAGTACTTC	CASGLMSAGVTQYF
TRBV4-2	medium-sized	TRBJ2-1	NA	TGTGCCAGCAGCCAAGGGGACTCTCCACAGTACAATGAGCAGTTCTTC	CASSQGDSPQYNEQFF
TRBV30	large	TRBJ1-2	NA	TGTGCCTGGAGTCGGGGAAGAGGCTATGGCTACACCTTC	CAWSRGRGYGYTF
TRBV4-3	medium-sized	TRBJ2-3	TRBD1	TGCGCCAGCAGCCTATCGACAGGGGCGCAGTATTTT	CASSLSTGAQYF
TRBV6-5	NA	TRBJ2-2	NA	TGTGCCAGCAGTCACTACACCGGGGAGCTGTTTTTT	CASSHYTGELFF
TRBV28	NA	TRBJ2-7	TRBD2	TGTGCCAGCAGTTTGCCCAGGGAGGGTCGCGAGCAGTACTTC	CASSLPREGREQYF
TRBV10-3	medium-sized	TRBJ2-2	NA	TGTGCCATCAGCGAGAGGACAGACTGGGACACCGGGGAGCTGTTTTTT	CAISERTDWDTGELFF
TRBV28	many	TRBJ2-5	NA	TGTGCCAGCAGTTTCAGTTACGAGTACCAAGAGACCCAGTACTTC	CASSFSYEYQETQYF
TRBV7-3	medium-sized	TRBJ2-5	NA	TGTGCCAGCAGCTTACGCCCTTCGGGGGTAGGGTGGGCAGGACAAGAGACCCAGTACTTC	CASSLRPSGVGWAGQETQYF
TRBV9	medium-sized	TRBJ2-7	NA	TGTGCCAGCAGCGTAGAGGGAGTCGGAGAGCAGTACTTC	CASSVEGVGEQYF
TRBV9	NA	TRBJ2-2	NA	TGTGCCAGCAGCGTAGCACCCGATAGCACCGGGGAGCTGTTTTTT	CASSVAPDSTGELFF
TRBV24-1	few	TRBJ2-5	TRBD1	TGTGCCACCAGTGATTCCGGACAGGGGGCCGGAGAGACCCAGTACTTC	CATSDSGQGAGETQYF
TRBV6-2/TRBV6-3	few	TRBJ2-7	TRBD2	TGTGCCAGCAGTCGCGTTGCCCTAGCGGGAGGGCCGGTCGAGCAGTACTTC	CASSRVALAGGPVEQYF
TRBV6-2/TRBV6-3	medium-sized	TRBJ2-5	TRBD1	TGTGCCAGCAGGAAGGACAGGCAAGAGACCCAGTACTTC	CASRKDRQETQYF
TRBV11-2	large	TRBJ2-2	TRBD2	TGTGCCAGCAGCTTGCTAGGCGGGAGTAACACCGGGGAGCTGTTTTTT	CASSLLGGSNTGELFF
TRBV6-5	NA	TRBJ1-1	NA	TGTGCCAGCCATGCCGCACCCATGGAAGCTTTCTTT	CASHAAPMEAFF
TRBV6-5	medium-sized	TRBJ2-5	TRBD2	TGTGCCAGCAGTTACCGGACTAGCGGAGGAGAGACCCAGTACTTC	CASSYRTSGGETQYF
TRBV4-1	medium-sized	TRBJ2-2	NA	TGCGCCAGCAGCCAAGATGGCCTCAACACCGGGGAGCTGTTTTTT	CASSQDGLNTGELFF
TRBV28	NA	TRBJ2-5	NA	TGTGCCAGCAGTTTTGACTACTCCTCGGAAGAGACCCAGTACTTC	CASSFDYSSEETQYF
TRBV20-1	large	TRBJ2-1	NA	TGCAGTGCTAGAGATCCAGGACAGCACTACAATGAGCAGTTCTTC	CSARDPGQHYNEQFF
TRBV18	medium-sized	TRBJ2-3	TRBD1	TGTGCCAGCTCACCGACAGGGAGCACAGATACGCAGTATTTT	CASSPTGSTDTQYF
TRBV5-1	many	TRBJ2-3	NA	TGCGCCAGCAGCTTCGGACAAAGCACAGATACGCAGTATTTT	CASSFGQSTDTQYF
TRBV4-2	medium-sized	TRBJ2-3	NA	TGTGCCAGCAGCCAAGGGACTTTCCCTCGCACAGATACGCAGTATTTT	CASSQGTFPRTDTQYF
TRBV29-1	NA	TRBJ1-4	TRBD1	TGCAGCGTTGAACAGGGGGGTGAAAAACTGTTTTTT	CSVEQGGEKLFF
TRBV29-1	medium-sized	TRBJ1-1	NA	TGCAGCGCGCGTCGGGTTTCGAACACTGAAGCTTTCTTT	CSARRVSNTEAFF
TRBV20-1	medium-sized	TRBJ2-5	TRBD2	TGCAGTGCTAGGGGGACTAGCGCCCAAGAGACCCAGTACTTC	CSARGTSAQETQYF
TRBV9	many	TRBJ1-1	NA	TGTGCCAGCAGCTCTAGCTGGAGAATGAACACTGAAGCTTTCTTT	CASSSSWRMNTEAFF